This TCR beta chain derives from a study of T cell responses to AZD1222 COVID-19 vaccine. Using immunoSEQ multiplex PCR, the repertoire was profiled, and TCRdb retains in-frame clones only, with some absent. The data hold roughly 150,000 clones, with approximately 90% observed a single time. There are 14 residues in the CDR3. V gave up 7 bases and J gave up 6 bases; unmatched junction bases: 12. CDR1 and CDR2 from the germline V gene are MDHEN and SYDVKM. General study points: Reportedly, nearly half of unique spike TCRs recognized epitopes outside B.1.351/B.1.1.7 mutations.

For this clone: Its matching antigen is unknown.

V gene TRBV28 combines with J gene TRBJ2-7, with 7 bases fitting TRBD2. The source is an adult in good health. The sequencing used peripheral blood, collected on day 0 of AZD1222 vaccination. CDR3 loop: CASTPRGGLVEQYF. As DNA, the CDR3 is TGTGCCAGCACCCCTCGGGGAGGGTTGGTCGAGCAGTACTTC. The entire variable domain, with the rest obtained from reference TRBV28 and TRBJ2-7, is as follows: DVKVTQSSRYLVKRTGEKVFLECVQDMDHENMFWYRQDPGLGLRLIYFSYDVKMKEKGDIPEGYSVSREKKERFSLILESASTNQTSMYLCASTPRGGLVEQYFGPGTRLTVT.